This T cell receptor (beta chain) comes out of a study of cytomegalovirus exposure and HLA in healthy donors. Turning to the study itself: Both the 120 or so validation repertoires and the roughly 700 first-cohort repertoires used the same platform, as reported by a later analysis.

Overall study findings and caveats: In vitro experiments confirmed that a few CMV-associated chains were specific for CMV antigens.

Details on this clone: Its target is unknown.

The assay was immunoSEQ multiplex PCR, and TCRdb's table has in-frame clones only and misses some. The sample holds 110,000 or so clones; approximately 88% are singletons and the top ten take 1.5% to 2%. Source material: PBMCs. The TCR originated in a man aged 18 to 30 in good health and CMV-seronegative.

The CDR3 sequence: CASSLAIDDEQFF. In nucleotides, the CDR3 is TGCGCCAGCAGCTTGGCCATAGATGATGAGCAGTTCTTC. The genes are TRBV5-1 and TRBJ2-1, with D unclear. This CDR3 contains 13 residues. V lost 0 bases and J 8 bases, leaving 9 bases between the germline ends. Germline CDR1 reads SGHRS; CDR2 reads YFSETQ.